Included here is one T cell receptor beta chain sequence, with context. Its specificity is not known. The record originates from a study of beta chain features in type 1 diabetes. As for the study in general: All samples combined gave around 98,000,000 sorted cells for examination.

CDR1 and CDR2 (germline): SQVTM, ANQGSEA. The V end was cut by 6 bases, the J end by 1 base, with 29 bases between. This CDR3 is 19 amino acids long. Averaging about 116 mL, one heparinised blood draw came from each individual donor. Regarding the study as a whole: Compared with healthy donors, patients appeared to share more similar naive, central memory and regulatory TCRB repertoires. Type 1 diabetes patients showed a moderate but significant shortening of TCRB CDR3s in all four CD4+ subsets.

Expressed TCRB transcripts were sequenced after all isolated RNA was converted to cDNA. Sequencing used immunoSEQ multiplex PCR; TCRdb keeps in-frame clones, though not all of them. The sample includes roughly 300,000 clones, 7% to 10% seen only once; the top ten take 0.95% to 1.1%. The TCR comes from a man younger than 40 with type 1 diabetes. The chain is built from TRBV29-1 and TRBJ2-3; D gene ambiguous. The sequencing input was central memory CD4+ T cells from blood. The CDR3, as DNA: TGCAGCGTCCGACCCCCCGGGTCGCTTTTGTCCTCTCGCACAGATACGCAGTATTTT. Amino acids: CSVRPPGSLLSSRTDTQYF.